Here is one T cell receptor beta chain with its context. Its matching antigen is unknown. The source of the sample is a study of response to subunit inactivated influenza vaccine. Points from the study as a whole: That few new T cells are recruited by each seasonal influenza vaccination was the authors' suggestion.

TCRdb processed the RT-PCR reads anew with MiXCR; each CDR3 protein has one entry. The table shows approximately 520,000 distinct CDR3 sequences, with about 25% occurring only once. V shed 8 bases and J shed 4 bases, with 20 bases lying between them. The CDR3 consists of 16 residues. Germline assignment: CDR1 SEHNR and CDR2 FQNEAQ (reference sequence). This TCR came from a man aged 45 to 65 who received an inactivated influenza vaccine. The input for sequencing was CD4+ T cells sorted from PBMCs, taken about 5 days after vaccination. The V and J genes are TRBV7-9 and TRBJ2-2; possible D gene TRBD2, 5 bases. CDR3 amino acids: CASPRVALRGTGELFF. As DNA, the CDR3 is TGTGCCAGCCCGAGGGTGGCCCTCCGCGGCACCGGGGAGCTGTTTTTT.